Sequencing of this TCR beta chain was carried out in a study of blood T cell repertoires in COVID-19. Study at large: Acute and convalescent COVID-19 samples came from the United States, Italy and Spain.

CDR3 length equals 13 residues. V gave up 6 bases and J gave up 6 bases, with 14 bases separating them. Germline assignment: CDR1 SGHVS and CDR2 FQNEAQ. This clone appeared a single time. Authors' processing steps: Estimates of nucleated cell counts were drawn from the amplification of reference gene primers. The repertoire was sequenced with immunoSEQ multiplex PCR; TCRdb's copy has only in-frame clones and lacks some. The DNA was the basis for D and trimming; V, J and clone size are from that table. This sample carries 90,000 to 150,000 clones, less than 85% of them seen once, and the ten largest clones take around 2.5%.

The V gene is TRBV7-8, the J gene TRBJ1-2; D is ambiguous. The TCR comes from a man in his fifties with acute or convalescent COVID-19. The specimen sequenced was peripheral blood. CDR3 nucleotide sequence: TGTGCCAGCAGTAAAGAGGGATGGGATGGCTACACCTTC. It translates to CASSKEGWDGYTF.